Sequencing of this T cell receptor (beta chain) was carried out in a study of blood T cell repertoires in COVID-19. Study in general: Nucleic acid was either cDNA or gDNA, and it came from T cells, B-cell-depleted T cells, or PBMCs.

TCRdb's table, derived via immunoSEQ multiplex PCR, lists solely in-frame clones and lacks some. The sample includes about 93,000 clones, roughly nine tenths seen only once; the top ten take less than 2%. CDR3 length equals 14 residues. Germline CDR1 is SGHRS and CDR2 is YFSETQ. Between the trimmed V and J ends, which lost 0 bases and 7 bases, there was a span of 11 bases. The chain joins TRBV5-1 to TRBJ2-1; possibly TRBD1 for D (5 bases). The source is a human donor with active COVID-19. The donor label of this sample is uncertain. Sequenced material: peripheral blood. The CDR3 DNA sequence: TGCGCCAGCAGCTTGGCCGCGACAGTGAATGAGCAGTTCTTC. Protein sequence: CASSLAATVNEQFF.